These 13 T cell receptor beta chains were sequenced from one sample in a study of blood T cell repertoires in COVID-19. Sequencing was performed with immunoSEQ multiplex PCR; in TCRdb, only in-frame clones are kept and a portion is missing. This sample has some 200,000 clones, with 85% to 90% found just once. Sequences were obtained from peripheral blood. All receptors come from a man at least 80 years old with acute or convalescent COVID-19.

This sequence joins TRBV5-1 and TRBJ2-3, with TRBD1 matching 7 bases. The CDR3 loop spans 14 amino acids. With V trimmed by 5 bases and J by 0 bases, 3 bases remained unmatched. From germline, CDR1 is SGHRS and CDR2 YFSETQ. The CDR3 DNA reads TGCGCCAGCAGGGGACAGACTAGCACAGATACGCAGTATTTT. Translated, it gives CASRGQTSTDTQYF.

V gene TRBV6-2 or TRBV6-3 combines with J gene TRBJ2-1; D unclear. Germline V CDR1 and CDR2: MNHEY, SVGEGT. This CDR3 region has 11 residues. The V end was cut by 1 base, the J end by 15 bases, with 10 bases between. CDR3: CASSYLEYVFF. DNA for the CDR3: TGTGCCAGCAGTTACTTGGAGTATGTGTTCTTC.

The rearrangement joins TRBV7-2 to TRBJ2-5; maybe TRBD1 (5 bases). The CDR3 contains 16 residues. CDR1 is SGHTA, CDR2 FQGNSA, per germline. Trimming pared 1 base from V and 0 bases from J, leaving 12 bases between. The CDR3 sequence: CASSLVPGSYQETQYF. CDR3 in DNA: TGTGCCAGCAGCTTAGTGCCAGGGTCGTACCAAGAGACCCAGTACTTC.

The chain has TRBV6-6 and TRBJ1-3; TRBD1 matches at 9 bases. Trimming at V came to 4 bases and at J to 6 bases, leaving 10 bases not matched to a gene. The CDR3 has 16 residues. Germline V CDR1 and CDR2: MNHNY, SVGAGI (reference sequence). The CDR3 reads CASSWVTGGKENTIYF. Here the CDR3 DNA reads TGTGCCAGCAGTTGGGTGACAGGGGGAAAAGAAAACACCATATATTTT.

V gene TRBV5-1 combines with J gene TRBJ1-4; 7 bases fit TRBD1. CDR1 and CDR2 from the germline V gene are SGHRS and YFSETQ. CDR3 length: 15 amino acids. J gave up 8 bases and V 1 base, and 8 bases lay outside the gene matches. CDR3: CASSLSEGAREKLFF. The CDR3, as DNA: TGCGCCAGCAGCTTGAGTGAGGGGGCACGAGAAAAACTGTTTTTT.

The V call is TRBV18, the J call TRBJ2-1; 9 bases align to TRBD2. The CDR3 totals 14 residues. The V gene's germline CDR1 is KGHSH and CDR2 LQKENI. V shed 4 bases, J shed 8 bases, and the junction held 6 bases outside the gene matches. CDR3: CASSRSSGIDEQFF. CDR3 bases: TGTGCCAGCTCACGTTCTAGCGGGATCGATGAGCAGTTCTTC.

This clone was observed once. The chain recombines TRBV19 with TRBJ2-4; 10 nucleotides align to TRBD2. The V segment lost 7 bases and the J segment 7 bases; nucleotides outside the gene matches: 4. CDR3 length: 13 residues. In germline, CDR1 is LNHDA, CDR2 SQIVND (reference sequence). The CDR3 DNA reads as TGTGCCAGTATGGAAGCGGGAGGGAACATTCAGTACTTC. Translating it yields CASMEAGGNIQYF.

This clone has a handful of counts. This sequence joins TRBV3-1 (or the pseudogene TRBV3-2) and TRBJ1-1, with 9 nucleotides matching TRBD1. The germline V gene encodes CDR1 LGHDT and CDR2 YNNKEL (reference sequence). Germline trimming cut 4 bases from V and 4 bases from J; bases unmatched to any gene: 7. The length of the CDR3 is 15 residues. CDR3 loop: CASSPRDRAGTEAFF. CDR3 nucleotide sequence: TGTGCCAGCAGCCCCCGGGACAGGGCGGGCACTGAAGCTTTCTTT.

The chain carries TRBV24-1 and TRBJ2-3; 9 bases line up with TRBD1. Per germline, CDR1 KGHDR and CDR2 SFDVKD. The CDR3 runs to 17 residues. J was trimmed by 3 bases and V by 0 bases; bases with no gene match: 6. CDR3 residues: CATSDLGTGLETDTQYF. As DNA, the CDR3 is TGTGCCACCAGTGATTTGGGGACAGGGCTAGAAACAGATACGCAGTATTTT.

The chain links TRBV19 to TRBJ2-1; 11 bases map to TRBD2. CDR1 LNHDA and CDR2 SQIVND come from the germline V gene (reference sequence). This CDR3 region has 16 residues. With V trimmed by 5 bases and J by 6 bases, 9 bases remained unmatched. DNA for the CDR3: TGTGCCAGTAGTGCCATAGCGGGAGGGGCCCCCAATGAGCAGTTCTTC. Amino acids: CASSAIAGGAPNEQFF.

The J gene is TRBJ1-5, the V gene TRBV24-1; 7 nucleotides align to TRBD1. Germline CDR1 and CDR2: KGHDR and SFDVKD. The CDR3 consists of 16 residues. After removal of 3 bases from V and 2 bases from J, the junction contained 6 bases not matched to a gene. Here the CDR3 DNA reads TGTGCCACCAGTGATAGGGGGCAGGTGGGCAATCAGCCCCAGCATTTT. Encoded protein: CATSDRGQVGNQPQHF.

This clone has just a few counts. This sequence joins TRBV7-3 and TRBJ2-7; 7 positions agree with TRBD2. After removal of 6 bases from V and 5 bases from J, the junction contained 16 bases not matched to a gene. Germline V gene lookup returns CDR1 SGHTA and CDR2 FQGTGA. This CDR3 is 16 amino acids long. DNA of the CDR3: TGTGCCAGCAGTTTCAAGTCTATCCTAGCGGTTAACGAGCAGTACTTC. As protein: CASSFKSILAVNEQYF.

CDR3 sequence reads: CASSLSSGGIYEQYF. The CDR3 bases are TGTGCCAGCAGTTTATCGTCAGGAGGGATCTACGAGCAGTACTTC. The rearrangement uses TRBV28 and TRBJ2-7, with a tentative D call TRBD2 (6 bases). From germline, CDR1 is MDHEN and CDR2 SYDVKM. Trimming left V 1 base short and J 3 bases short, with 13 bases between. The CDR3 has 15 residues.